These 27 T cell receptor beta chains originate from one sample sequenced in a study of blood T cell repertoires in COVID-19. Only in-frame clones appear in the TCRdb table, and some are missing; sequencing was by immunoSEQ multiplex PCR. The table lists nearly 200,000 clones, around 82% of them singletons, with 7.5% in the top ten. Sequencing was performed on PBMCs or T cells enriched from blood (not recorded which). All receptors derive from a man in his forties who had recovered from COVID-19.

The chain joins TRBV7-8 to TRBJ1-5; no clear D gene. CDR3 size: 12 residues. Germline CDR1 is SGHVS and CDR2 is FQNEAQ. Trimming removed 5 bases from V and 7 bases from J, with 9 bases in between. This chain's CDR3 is CASSQDNQPQHF. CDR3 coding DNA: TGTGCCAGCAGCCAAGACAACCAGCCCCAGCATTTT.

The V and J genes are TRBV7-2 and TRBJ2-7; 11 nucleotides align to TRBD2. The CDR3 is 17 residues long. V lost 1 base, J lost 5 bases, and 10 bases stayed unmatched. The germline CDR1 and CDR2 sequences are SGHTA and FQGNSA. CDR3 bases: TGTGCCAGCAGCTTAGTTTTTAGCGGGGGGGCTGTGAACGAGCAGTACTTC. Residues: CASSLVFSGGAVNEQYF.

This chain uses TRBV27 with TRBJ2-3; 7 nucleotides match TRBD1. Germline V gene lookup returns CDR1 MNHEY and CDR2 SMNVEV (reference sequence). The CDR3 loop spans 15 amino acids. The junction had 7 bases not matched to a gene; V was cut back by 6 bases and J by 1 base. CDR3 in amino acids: CASSLTGIGTDTQYF. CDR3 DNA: TGTGCCAGCAGCCTGACAGGGATTGGCACAGATACGCAGTATTTT.

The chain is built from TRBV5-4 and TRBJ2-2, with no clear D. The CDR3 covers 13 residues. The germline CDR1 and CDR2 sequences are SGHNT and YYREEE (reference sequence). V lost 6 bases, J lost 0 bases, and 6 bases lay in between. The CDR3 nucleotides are TGTGCCAGCACCCTTGCGAACACCGGGGAGCTGTTTTTT. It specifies CASTLANTGELFF. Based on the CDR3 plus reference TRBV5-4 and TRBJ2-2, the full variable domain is ETGVTQSPTHLIKTRGQQVTLRCSSQSGHNTVSWYQQALGQGPQFIFQYYREEENGRGNFPPRFSGLQFPNYSSELNVNALELDDSALYLCASTLANTGELFFGEGSRLTVL.

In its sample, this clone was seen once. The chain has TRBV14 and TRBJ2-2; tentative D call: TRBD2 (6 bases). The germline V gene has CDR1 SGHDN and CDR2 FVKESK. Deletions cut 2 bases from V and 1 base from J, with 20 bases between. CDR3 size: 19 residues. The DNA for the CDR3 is TGTGCCAGCAGCCAAATGCGGGGTATGTCGACAATGAACACCGGGGAGCTGTTTTTT. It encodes CASSQMRGMSTMNTGELFF.

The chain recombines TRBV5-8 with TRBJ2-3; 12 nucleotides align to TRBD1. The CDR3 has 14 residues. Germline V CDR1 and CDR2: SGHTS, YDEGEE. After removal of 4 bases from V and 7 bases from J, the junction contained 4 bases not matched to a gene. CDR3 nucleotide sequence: TGTGCCAGCAGCCCGGGACAGGGGGCGAATACGCAGTATTTT. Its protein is CASSPGQGANTQYF. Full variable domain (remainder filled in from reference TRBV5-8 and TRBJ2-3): EAGVTQSPTHLIKTRGQQATLRCSPISGHTSVYWYQQALGLGLQFLLWYDEGEERNRGNFPPRFSGRQFPNYSSELNVNALELEDSALYLCASSPGQGANTQYFGPGTRLTVL.

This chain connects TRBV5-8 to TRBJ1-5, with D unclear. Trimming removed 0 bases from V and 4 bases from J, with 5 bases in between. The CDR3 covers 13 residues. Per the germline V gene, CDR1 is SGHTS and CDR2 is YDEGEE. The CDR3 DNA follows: TGTGCCAGCAGCTTGGATAGAAATCAGCCCCAGCATTTT. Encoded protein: CASSLDRNQPQHF.

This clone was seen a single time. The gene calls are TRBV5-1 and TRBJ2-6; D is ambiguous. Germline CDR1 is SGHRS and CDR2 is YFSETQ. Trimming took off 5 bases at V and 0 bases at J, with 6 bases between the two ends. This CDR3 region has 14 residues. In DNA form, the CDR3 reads TGCGCCAGCAGATCAGACTCTGGGGCCAACGTCCTGACTTTC. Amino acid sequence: CASRSDSGANVLTF.

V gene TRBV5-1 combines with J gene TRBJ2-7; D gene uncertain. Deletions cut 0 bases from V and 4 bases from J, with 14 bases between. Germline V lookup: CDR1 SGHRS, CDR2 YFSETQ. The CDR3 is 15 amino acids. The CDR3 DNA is TGCGCCAGCAGCTTGGCCTCGGGTAGCAAGTACGAGCAGTACTTC. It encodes CASSLASGSKYEQYF.

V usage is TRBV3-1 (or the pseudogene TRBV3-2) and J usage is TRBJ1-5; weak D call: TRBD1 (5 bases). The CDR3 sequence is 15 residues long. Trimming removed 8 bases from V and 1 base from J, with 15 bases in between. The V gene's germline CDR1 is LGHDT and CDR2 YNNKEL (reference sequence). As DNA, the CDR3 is TGTGCCAGCCGTGGGGCAGCCGAGAGCAATCAGCCCCAGCATTTT. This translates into CASRGAAESNQPQHF.

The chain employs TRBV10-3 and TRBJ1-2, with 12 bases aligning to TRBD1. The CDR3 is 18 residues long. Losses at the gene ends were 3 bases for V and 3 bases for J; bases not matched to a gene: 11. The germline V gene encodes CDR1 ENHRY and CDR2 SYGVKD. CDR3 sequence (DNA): TGTGCCATCAGTGACTTAGGGGGACAGGGGGCAGGTTACTATGGCTACACCTTC. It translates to CAISDLGGQGAGYYGYTF.

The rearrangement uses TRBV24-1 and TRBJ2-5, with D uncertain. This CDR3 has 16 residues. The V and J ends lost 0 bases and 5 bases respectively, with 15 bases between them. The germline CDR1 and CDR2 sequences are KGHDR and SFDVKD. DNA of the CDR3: TGTGCCACCAGTGATTTGGGGCAATTGGGCCAGGAGACCCAGTACTTC. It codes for CATSDLGQLGQETQYF.

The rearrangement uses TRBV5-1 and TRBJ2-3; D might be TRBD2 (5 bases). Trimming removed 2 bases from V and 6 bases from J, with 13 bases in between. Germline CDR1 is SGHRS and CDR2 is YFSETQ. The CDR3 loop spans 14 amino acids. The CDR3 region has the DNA TGCGCCAGCAGCTTTGAGGGATATCTGGATACGCAGTATTTT. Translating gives CASSFEGYLDTQYF.

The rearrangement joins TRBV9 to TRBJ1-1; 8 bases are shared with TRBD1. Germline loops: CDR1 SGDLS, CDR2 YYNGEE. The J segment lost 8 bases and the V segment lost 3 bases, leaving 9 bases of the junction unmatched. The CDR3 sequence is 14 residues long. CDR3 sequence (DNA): TGTGCCAGCAGCGGAAGGACAGGGAAAATGGAAGCTTTCTTT. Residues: CASSGRTGKMEAFF. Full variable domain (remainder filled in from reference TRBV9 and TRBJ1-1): DSGVTQTPKHLITATGQRVTLRCSPRSGDLSVYWYQQSLDQGLQFLIQYYNGEERAKGNILERFSAQQFPDLHSELNLSSLELGDSALYFCASSGRTGKMEAFFGQGTRLTVV.

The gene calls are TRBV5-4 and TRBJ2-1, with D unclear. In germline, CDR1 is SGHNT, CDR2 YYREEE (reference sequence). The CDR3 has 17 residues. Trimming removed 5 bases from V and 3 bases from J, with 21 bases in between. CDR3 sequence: CASRPGSAKNDYNEQFF. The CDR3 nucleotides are TGTGCCAGCAGGCCAGGATCCGCGAAAAACGACTACAATGAGCAGTTCTTC.

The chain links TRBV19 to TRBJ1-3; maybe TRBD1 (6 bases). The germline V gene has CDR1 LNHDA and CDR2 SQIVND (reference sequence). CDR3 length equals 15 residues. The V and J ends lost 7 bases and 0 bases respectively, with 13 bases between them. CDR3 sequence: CASMAGAVSGNTIYF. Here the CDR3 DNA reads TGTGCCAGTATGGCGGGGGCCGTCTCTGGAAACACCATATATTTT.

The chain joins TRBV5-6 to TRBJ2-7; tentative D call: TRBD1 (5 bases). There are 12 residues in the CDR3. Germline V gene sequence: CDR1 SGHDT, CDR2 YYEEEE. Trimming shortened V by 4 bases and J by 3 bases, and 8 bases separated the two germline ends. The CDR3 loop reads CASSATGYEQYF. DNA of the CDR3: TGTGCCAGCAGCGCAACAGGCTACGAGCAGTACTTC.

CDR3 sequence: CASSQARDRGNIQYF. In DNA form, the CDR3 reads TGTGCCAGCAGCCAAGCCCGGGACAGGGGAAACATTCAGTACTTC. This rearrangement joins TRBV3-1 (or the pseudogene TRBV3-2) to TRBJ2-4, with 10 bases matching TRBD1. CDR1 is LGHDT and CDR2 is YNNKEL in the germline V gene (reference sequence). The ends lost 1 base at V and 6 bases at J; junction bases unmatched: 3. CDR3 length: 15 residues.

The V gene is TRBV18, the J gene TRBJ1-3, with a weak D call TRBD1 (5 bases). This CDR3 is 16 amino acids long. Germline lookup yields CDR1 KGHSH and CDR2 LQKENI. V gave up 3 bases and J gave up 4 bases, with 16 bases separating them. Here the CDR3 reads CASSPVQGLSGNTIYF. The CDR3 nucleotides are TGTGCCAGCTCACCGGTCCAGGGTTTGTCCGGAAACACCATATATTTT.

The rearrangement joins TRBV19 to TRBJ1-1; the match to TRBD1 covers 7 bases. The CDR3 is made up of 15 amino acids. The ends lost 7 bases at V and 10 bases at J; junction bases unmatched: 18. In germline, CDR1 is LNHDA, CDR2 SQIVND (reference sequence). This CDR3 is CASNPSAGTVELAFF. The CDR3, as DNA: TGTGCCAGTAATCCTTCTGCCGGGACAGTGGAGTTAGCTTTCTTT.

As DNA, the CDR3 is TGTGCCAGCAGTAACAGGGGAAAGAGTACTGAAGCTTTCTTT. This sequence encodes CASSNRGKSTEAFF. This chain connects TRBV6-5 to TRBJ1-1; 7 positions match TRBD1. The CDR3 sequence is 14 residues long. Germline loops: CDR1 MNHEY, CDR2 SVGAGI. J was trimmed by 5 bases and V by 5 bases; bases with no gene match: 8.

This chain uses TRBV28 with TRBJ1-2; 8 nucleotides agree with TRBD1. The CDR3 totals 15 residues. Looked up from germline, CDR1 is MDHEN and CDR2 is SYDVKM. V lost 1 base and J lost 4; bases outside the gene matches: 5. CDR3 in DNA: TGTGCCAGCAGTTTATCTTTAGGACAGGGCTATGGCTACACCTTC. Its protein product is CASSLSLGQGYGYTF.

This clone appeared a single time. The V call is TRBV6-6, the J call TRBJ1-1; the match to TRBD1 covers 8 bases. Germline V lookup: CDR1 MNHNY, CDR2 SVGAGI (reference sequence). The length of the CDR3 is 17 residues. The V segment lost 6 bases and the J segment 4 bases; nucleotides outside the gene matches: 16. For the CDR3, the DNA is TGTGCCAGCAGCCGATTCGGACAGGGCGGGGAGGGCACTGAAGCTTTCTTT. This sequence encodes CASSRFGQGGEGTEAFF.

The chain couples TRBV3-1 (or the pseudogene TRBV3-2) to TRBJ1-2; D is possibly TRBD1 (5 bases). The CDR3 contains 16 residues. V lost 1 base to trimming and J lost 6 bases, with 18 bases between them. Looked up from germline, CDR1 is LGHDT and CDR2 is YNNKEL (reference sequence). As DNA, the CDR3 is TGTGCCAGCAGCCAAGCGTATCGAGGCAGGGAAAATGGCTACACCTTC. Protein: CASSQAYRGRENGYTF.

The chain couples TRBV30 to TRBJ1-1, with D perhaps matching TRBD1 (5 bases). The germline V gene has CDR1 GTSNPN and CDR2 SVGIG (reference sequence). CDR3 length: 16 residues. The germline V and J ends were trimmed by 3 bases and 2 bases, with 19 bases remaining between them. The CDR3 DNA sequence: TGTGCCTGGAGCGACATTGGGGCTACAGGCAACACTGAAGCTTTCTTT. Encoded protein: CAWSDIGATGNTEAFF. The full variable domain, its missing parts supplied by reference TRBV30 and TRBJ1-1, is SQTIHQWPATLVQPVGSPLSLECTVEGTSNPNLYWYRQAAGRGLQLLFYSVGIGQISSEVPQNLSASRPQDRQFILSSKKLLLSDSGFYLCAWSDIGATGNTEAFFGQGTRLTVV.

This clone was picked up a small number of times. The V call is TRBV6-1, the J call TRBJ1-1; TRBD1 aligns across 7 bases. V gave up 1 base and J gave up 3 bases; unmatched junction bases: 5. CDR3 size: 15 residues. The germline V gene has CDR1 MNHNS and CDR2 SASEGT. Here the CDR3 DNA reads TGTGCCAGCAGTGAAGGACAGGGACGAGACACTGAAGCTTTCTTT. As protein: CASSEGQGRDTEAFF.

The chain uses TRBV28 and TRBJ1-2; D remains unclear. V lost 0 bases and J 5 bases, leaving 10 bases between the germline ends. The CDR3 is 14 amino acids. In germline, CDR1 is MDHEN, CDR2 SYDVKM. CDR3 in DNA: TGTGCCAGCAGTTTATGGGGTCGGGGATATGGCTACACCTTC. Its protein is CASSLWGRGYGYTF.